This T cell receptor beta chain was sequenced during a study of chemoradiotherapy in HPV16-positive cancers. Study-level findings and limits: Candidate HPV-specific clones and E7-related TCR motifs grew in tumor during treatment.

Repertoires were generated with immunoSEQ multiplex PCR, while TCRdb's copy carries only in-frame clones and drops some. Of 20,000 to 25,000 clones in the sample, approximately 94% were seen once. On this clone itself: Its antigen remains unknown.

Germline-derived CDR1 and CDR2 are LNHDA and SQIVND (reference sequence). This CDR3 comprises 16 residues. The V gene end was trimmed by 4 bases and the J gene end by 3 bases; junction bases not matched to a gene: 11. This specimen was acquired from a patient who underwent chemoradiotherapy. The receptor was isolated from a human donor with HPV-associated anogenital cancer. This chain links TRBV19 with TRBJ2-7, with 8 bases matching TRBD2. DNA for the CDR3: TGTGCCAGTAGTAACTCAGCGGGGGCCTTCCTCTACGAGCAGTACTTC. Amino acid sequence: CASSNSAGAFLYEQYF.